This note documents a single TCR beta chain sequence. As yet, its antigen is unknown. The sample originates from a study of regulatory T cells in long-lasting Graves disease. The overall study: Patients with new Graves' disease had used antithyroid drugs below 3 months.

Study-wide findings and caveats: Relative to newly diagnosed Graves' patients, persistent ones had lower TCR diversity.

Time point noted: newly diagnosed GD, antithyroid drugs for less than 3 months. There was RNA extracted from PBMCs, and the TCR library was made from it. Arm-PCR of CDR3 regions and iRepertoire HTBI primers were used to build TCR beta libraries. A single record per CDR3 protein comes from TCRdb applying MiXCR to the multiplex PCR reads. Altogether about 420,000 distinct CDR3 sequences are present, approximately 16% being singletons, with the ten largest covering about 25%. This same sample was also taken into another study, of T cells in Graves' hyperthyroidism and ophthalmopathy.

The source was peripheral blood mononuclear cells (PBMCs), collected at new diagnosis, from a patient treated with antithyroid drugs. The clonotype originates from a woman in her late teens or twenties with Graves disease.

In DNA, the CDR3 is TGCGCCAGCAGCTTGGCCATGTTCACAGACAATGAGCAGTTCTTC. It codes for CASSLAMFTDNEQFF. The chain joins TRBV5-1 to TRBJ2-1; D not certain. This CDR3 contains 15 residues. Germline CDR1 reads SGHRS; CDR2 reads YFSETQ. The V end was cut by 0 bases, the J end by 5 bases, with 12 bases between.